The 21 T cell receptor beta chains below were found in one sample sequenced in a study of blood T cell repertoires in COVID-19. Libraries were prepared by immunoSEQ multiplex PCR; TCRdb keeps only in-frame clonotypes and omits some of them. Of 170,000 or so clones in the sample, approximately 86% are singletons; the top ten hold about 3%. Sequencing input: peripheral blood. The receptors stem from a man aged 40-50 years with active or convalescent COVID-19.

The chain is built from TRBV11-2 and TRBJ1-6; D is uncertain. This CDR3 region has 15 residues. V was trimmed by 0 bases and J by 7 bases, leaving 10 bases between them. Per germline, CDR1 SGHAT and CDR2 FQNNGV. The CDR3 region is CASSLDPGSNSPLHF. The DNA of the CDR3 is TGTGCCAGCAGCTTAGATCCGGGAAGCAATTCACCCCTCCACTTT.

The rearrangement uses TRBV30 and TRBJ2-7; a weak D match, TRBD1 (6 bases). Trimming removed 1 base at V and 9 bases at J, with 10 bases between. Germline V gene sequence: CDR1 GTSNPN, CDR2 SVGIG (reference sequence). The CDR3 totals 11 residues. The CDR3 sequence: CAWSGKGVQYF. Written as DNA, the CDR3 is TGTGCCTGGAGTGGAAAGGGGGTGCAGTACTTC.

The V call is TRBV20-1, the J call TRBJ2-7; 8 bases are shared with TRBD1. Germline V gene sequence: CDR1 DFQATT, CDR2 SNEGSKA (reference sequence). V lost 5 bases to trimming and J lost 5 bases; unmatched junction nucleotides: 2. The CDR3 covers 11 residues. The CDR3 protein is CSAGQGHEQYF. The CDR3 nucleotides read TGCAGTGCTGGACAGGGACACGAGCAGTACTTC.

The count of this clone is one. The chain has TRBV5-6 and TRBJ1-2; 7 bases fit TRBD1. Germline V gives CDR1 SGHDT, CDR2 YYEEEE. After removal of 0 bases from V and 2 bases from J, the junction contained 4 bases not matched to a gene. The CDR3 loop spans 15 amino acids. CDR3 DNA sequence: TGTGCCAGCAGCTTGGGCGGGACAGTGAACTATGGCTACACCTTC. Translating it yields CASSLGGTVNYGYTF. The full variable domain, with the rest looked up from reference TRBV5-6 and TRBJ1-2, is DAGVTQSPTHLIKTRGQQVTLRCSPKSGHDTVSWYQQALGQGPQFIFQYYEEEERQRGNFPDRFSGHQFPNYSSELNVNALLLGDSALYLCASSLGGTVNYGYTFGSGTRLTVV.

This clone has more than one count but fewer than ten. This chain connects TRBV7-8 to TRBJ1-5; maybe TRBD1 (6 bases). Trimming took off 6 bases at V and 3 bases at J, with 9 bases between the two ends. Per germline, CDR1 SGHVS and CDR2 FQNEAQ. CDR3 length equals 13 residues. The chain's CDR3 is CASRRGNNQPQHF. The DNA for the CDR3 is TGTGCCAGCAGGAGGGGGAACAATCAGCCCCAGCATTTT.

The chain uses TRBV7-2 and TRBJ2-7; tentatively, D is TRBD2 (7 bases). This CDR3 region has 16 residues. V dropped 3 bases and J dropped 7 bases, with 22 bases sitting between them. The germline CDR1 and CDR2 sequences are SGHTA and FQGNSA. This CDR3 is CASSFPKGGSTREQYF. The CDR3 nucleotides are TGTGCCAGCAGCTTTCCCAAGGGGGGGAGTACGAGGGAGCAGTACTTC.

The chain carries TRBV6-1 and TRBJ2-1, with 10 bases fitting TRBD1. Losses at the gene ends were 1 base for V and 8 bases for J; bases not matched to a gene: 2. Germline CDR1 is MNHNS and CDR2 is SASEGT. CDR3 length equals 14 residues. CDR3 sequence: CASSEVDRGYEQFF. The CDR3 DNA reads TGTGCCAGCAGTGAAGTGGACAGGGGGTATGAGCAGTTCTTC.

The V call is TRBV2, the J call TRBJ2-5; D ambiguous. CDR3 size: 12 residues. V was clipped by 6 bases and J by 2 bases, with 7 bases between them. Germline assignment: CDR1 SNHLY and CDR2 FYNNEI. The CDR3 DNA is TGTGCCAGCAGGTACCAGCAAGAGACCCAGTACTTC. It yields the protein CASRYQQETQYF.

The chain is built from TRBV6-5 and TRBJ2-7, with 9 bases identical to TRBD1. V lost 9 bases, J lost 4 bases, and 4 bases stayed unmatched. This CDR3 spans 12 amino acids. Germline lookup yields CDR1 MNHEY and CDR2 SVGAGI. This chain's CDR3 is CASRGTGYEQYF. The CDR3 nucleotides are TGTGCCAGTAGGGGGACAGGGTACGAGCAGTACTTC.

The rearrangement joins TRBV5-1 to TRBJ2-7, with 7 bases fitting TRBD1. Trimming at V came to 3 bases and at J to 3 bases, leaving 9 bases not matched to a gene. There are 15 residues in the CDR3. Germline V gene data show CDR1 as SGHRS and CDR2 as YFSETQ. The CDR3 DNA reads TGCGCCAGCAGCTCGGGACAGAGTCTTCACTACGAGCAGTACTTC. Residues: CASSSGQSLHYEQYF.

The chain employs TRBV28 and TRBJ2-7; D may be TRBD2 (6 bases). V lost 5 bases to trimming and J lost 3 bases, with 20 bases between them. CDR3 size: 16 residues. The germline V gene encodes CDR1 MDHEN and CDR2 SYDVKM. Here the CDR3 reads CASSPRLGLADYEQYF. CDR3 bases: TGTGCCAGCAGTCCGAGATTGGGACTTGCCGACTACGAGCAGTACTTC.

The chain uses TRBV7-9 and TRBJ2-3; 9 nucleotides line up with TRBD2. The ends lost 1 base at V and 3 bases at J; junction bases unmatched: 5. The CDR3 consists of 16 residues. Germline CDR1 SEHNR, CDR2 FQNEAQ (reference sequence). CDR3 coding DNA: TGTGCCAGCAGCTTAGTCGGTAGCGGGGGAACAGATACGCAGTATTTT. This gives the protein CASSLVGSGGTDTQYF.

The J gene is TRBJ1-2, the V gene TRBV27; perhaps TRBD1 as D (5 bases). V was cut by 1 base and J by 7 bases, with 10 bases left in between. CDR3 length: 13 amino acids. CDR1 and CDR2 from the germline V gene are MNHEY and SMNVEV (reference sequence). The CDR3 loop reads CASSLWQGGGYTF. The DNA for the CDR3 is TGTGCCAGCAGTTTATGGCAGGGTGGTGGCTACACCTTC.

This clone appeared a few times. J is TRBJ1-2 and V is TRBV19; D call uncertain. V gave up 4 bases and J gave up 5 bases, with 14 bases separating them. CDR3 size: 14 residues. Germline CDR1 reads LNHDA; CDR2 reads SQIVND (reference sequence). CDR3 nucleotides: TGTGCCAGTAGTAGCCCTAGGCTTGGATATGGCTACACCTTC. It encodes CASSSPRLGYGYTF. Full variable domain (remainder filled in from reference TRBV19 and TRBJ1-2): DGGITQSPKYLFRKEGQNVTLSCEQNLNHDAMYWYRQDPGQGLRLIYYSQIVNDFQKGDIAEGYSVSREKKESFPLTVTSAQKNPTAFYLCASSSPRLGYGYTFGSGTRLTVV.

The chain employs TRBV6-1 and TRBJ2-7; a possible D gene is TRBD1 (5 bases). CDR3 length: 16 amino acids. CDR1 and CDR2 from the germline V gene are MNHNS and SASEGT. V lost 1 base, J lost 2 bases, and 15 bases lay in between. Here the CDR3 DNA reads TGTGCCAGCAGTGAAGAGTCCCGGGCCAGGGCCTACGAGCAGTACTTC. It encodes CASSEESRARAYEQYF.

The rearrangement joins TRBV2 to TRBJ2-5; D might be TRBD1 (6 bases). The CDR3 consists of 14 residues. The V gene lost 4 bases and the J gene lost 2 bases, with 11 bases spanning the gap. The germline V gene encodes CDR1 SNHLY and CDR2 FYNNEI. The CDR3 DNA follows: TGTGCCAGCAGTGCAGGACAGAGACAAGAGACCCAGTACTTC. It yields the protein CASSAGQRQETQYF.

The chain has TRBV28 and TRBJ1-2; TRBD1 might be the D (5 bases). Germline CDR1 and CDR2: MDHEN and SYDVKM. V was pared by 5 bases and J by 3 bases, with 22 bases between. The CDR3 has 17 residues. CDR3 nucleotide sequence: TGTGCCAGCAGTCCTAGTGCGGGGCACCTGGGGGACTATGGCTACACCTTC. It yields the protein CASSPSAGHLGDYGYTF.

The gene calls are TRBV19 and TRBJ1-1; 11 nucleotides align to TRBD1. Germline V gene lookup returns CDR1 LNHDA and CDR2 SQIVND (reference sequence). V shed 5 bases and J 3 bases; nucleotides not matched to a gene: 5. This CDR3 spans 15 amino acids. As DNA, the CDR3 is TGTGCCAGTAGTCCTGGGACAGGGGGTTACACTGAAGCTTTCTTT. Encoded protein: CASSPGTGGYTEAFF.

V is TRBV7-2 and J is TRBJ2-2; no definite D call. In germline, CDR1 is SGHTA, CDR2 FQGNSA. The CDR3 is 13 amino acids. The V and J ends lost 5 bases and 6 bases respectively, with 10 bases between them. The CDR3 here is CASSQFTAGELFF. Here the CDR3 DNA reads TGTGCCAGCAGCCAGTTTACCGCCGGGGAGCTGTTTTTT.

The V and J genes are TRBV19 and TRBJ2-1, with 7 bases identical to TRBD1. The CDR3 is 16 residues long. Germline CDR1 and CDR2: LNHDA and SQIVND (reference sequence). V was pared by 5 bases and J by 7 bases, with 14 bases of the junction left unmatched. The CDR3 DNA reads TGTGCCAGTAGTCCCCGACAGGGCAGGAGGTTGAATGAGCAGTTCTTC. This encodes CASSPRQGRRLNEQFF.

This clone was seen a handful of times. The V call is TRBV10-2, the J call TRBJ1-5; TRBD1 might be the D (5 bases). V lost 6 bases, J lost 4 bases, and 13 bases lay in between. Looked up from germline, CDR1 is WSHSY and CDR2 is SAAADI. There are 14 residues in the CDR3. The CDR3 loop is CASRMRSGNQPQHF. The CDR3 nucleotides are TGCGCCAGCAGGATGCGGTCAGGGAATCAGCCCCAGCATTTT.